This T cell receptor (beta chain) originates from a study of OX40 agonist ivuxolimab in advanced cancers. Study details: Every 2 weeks, patients received ivuxolimab intravenously, dosed at 0.01 to 10 mg/kg. Overall study findings and caveats: Low levels of normalized T-cell clonal expansion also appeared in some nonresponders.

Clones were sequenced by immunoSEQ multiplex PCR, and TCRdb holds only the in-frame ones, with some missing. The sample carries under 14,000 clones, 77% recorded once. About this clone: Antigen specificity is unknown. Given the absence of the conserved phenylalanine or tryptophan at the CDR3 end, a read error is likely.

This CDR3 has 13 amino acids. Trimming shortened V by 4 bases and J by 0 bases, and 6 bases separated the two germline ends. In germline, CDR1 is SEHNR, CDR2 FQNEAQ (reference sequence). Autoimmune disease history or systemic immunosuppression excluded patients. This sequence originates from an adult with an advanced solid tumor such as melanoma, head and neck, liver or kidney cancer. Here the sequenced sample was CD4+ or CD8+ T cells sorted from blood, taken in a trial of the OX40 agonist ivuxolimab. The genes are TRBV7-9 and TRBJ1-1; the D is unclear. CDR3 protein: CASSSRLNTEAFL. In nucleotides, the CDR3 is TGTGCCAGCAGCTCCCGACTGAACACTGAAGCTTTCCTT.